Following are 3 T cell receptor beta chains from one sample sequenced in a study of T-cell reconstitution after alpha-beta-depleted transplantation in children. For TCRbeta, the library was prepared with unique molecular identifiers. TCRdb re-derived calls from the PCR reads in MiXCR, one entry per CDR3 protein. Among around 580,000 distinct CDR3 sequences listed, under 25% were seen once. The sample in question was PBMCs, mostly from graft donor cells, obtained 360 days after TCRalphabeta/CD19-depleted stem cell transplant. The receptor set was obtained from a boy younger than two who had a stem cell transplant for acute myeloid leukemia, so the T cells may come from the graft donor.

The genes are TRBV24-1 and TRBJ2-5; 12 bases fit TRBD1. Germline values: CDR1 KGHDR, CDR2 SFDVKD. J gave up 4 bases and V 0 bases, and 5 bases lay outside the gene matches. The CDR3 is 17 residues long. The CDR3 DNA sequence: TGTGCCACCAGTGATTTGCCAGGGACAGGGGGCGTAGAGACCCAGTACTTC. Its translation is CATSDLPGTGGVETQYF.

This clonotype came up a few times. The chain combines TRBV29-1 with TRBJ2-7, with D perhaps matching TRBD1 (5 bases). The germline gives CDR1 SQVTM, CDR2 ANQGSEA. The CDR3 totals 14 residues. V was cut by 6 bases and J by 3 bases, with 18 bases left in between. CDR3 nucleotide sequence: TGCAGCGTCCTCCCTACAGGCACCTTCTACGAGCAGTACTTC. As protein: CSVLPTGTFYEQYF.

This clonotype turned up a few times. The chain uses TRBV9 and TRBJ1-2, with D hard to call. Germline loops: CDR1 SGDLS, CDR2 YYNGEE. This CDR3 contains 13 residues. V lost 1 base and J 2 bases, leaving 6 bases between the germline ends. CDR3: CASSVTYNYGYTF. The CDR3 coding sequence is TGTGCCAGCAGCGTAACGTACAACTATGGCTACACCTTC.